These T cell receptor beta chains were read from a single sample in a study of blood T cells in healthy people across ages. MiXCR was run by TCRdb on the 5' RACE reads, yielding one entry per CDR3 protein. The table has 1.5 million or so distinct CDR3 sequences, roughly 45% seen once. The sample taken for sequencing was blood. These receptors originate from a woman younger than 30 in good health. CDR3s include the opening cysteine and the closing phenylalanine or tryptophan. A D gene is named only where the DNA matches it firmly. Not every row has a clone size; where given, it reads once, few, many or a size class.

d_call	v_call	clone_size	j_call	cdr3_aa	cdr3_nt
-	TRBV18	-	TRBJ2-5	CASPPARDAETQYF	TGTGCCAGCCCACCGGCGCGGGATGCGGAGACCCAGTACTTC
TRBD1	TRBV6-6	once	TRBJ2-5	CASSSRDRRGETQYF	TGTGCCAGCAGTTCACGGGACAGGCGGGGAGAGACCCAGTACTTC
-	TRBV6-1	few	TRBJ2-3	CASSESLGRDTQYF	TGTGCCAGCAGTGAATCTTTGGGAAGGGATACGCAGTATTTT
TRBD1	TRBV29-1	few	TRBJ2-7	CSAQLGRQGHPYEQYF	TGCAGCGCTCAACTAGGGAGACAGGGACACCCCTACGAGCAGTACTTC
TRBD2	TRBV4-1	few	TRBJ2-7	CASSFHPPLTSGTLTYEQYF	TGCGCCAGCAGCTTCCACCCCCCCTTGACTAGCGGGACGCTAACCTACGAGCAGTACTTC
-	TRBV4-1	-	TRBJ2-7	CASSEIPREQYF	TGCGCCAGCAGCGAGATACCTCGTGAGCAGTACTTC
TRBD2	TRBV6-4	-	TRBJ2-1	CASSDHSRDYHNEQFF	TGTGCCAGCAGTGACCACTCGCGGGACTATCACAATGAGCAGTTCTTC
-	TRBV18	-	TRBJ1-4	CASSSHPATTNEKLFF	TGTGCCAGCTCTTCACACCCAGCAACAACTAATGAAAAACTGTTTTTT
-	TRBV12-3/TRBV12-4	few	TRBJ2-7	CASSLVPPAEQYF	TGTGCCAGCAGTTTAGTCCCCCCCGCGGAGCAGTACTTC
-	TRBV27	-	TRBJ1-5	CASSLGMGNQPQHF	TGTGCCAGCAGTTTAGGGATGGGGAATCAGCCCCAGCATTTT
TRBD2	TRBV11-2	-	TRBJ2-1	CASSFTGLAGGYNEQFF	TGTGCCAGCAGCTTCACCGGACTAGCGGGGGGGTACAATGAGCAGTTCTTC
-	TRBV29-1	-	TRBJ1-2	CSVGTGTNYGYTF	TGCAGCGTTGGAACAGGGACTAACTATGGCTACACCTTC
-	TRBV2	-	TRBJ2-7	CASSDEGYNEQYF	TGTGCCAGCAGTGATGAGGGGTACAATGAGCAGTACTTC
-	TRBV9	many	TRBJ1-1	CASSSGSFTEAFF	TGTGCCAGCAGCTCGGGTTCGTTCACTGAAGCTTTCTTT
-	TRBV14	-	TRBJ1-1	CASSLNPVMNTEAFF	TGTGCCAGCAGCCTAAACCCCGTTATGAACACTGAAGCTTTCTTT
TRBD1	TRBV12-3/TRBV12-4	many	TRBJ2-4	CASSRDRENIQYF	TGTGCCAGCAGCCGGGACAGAGAAAACATTCAGTACTTC
-	TRBV5-1	-	TRBJ1-1	CASSWEEDRAEAFF	TGCGCCAGCAGCTGGGAGGAGGACCGGGCTGAAGCTTTCTTT
TRBD2	TRBV2	-	TRBJ2-3	CASNLAGNTDTQYF	TGTGCCAGCAACCTAGCGGGTAACACAGATACGCAGTATTTT
TRBD2	TRBV6-5	-	TRBJ2-3	CASSITSGGSTDTQYF	TGTGCCAGCAGCATTACTAGCGGGGGGAGCACAGATACGCAGTATTTT
-	TRBV5-1	-	TRBJ2-6	CASSLVPGVSGANVLTF	TGCGCCAGCAGCTTGGTTCCGGGGGTTTCTGGGGCCAACGTCCTGACTTTC
-	TRBV7-7	-	TRBJ2-1	CASSRGRGSYNEQFF	TGTGCCAGCAGCCGAGGGCGGGGCTCCTACAATGAGCAGTTCTTC
TRBD2	TRBV2	few	TRBJ2-1	CASSDMGLAVYNEQFF	TGTGCCAGCAGTGATATGGGCCTAGCGGTCTACAATGAGCAGTTCTTC
-	TRBV10-2	-	TRBJ2-7	CASLREDYEQYF	TGCGCCAGTCTGCGGGAAGACTACGAGCAGTACTTC
-	TRBV16	-	TRBJ1-1	CASSQFPLLGDSLTEAFF	TGTGCCAGCAGCCAATTCCCCCTTTTGGGGGATTCCCTGACTGAAGCTTTCTTT
TRBD2	TRBV20-1	-	TRBJ2-1	CSARVWGTSGRIGANEKFF	TGCAGTGCTAGAGTTTGGGGGACTAGCGGGAGAATCGGGGCCAATGAGAAGTTCTTC
-	TRBV25-1	-	TRBJ1-4	CASRKNEKLFF	TGTGCCAGCAGAAAAAATGAAAAACTGTTTTTT
TRBD1	TRBV2	few	TRBJ2-1	CASTDRDSYNEQFF	TGTGCCAGCACGGACAGGGACTCCTACAATGAGCAGTTCTTC
-	TRBV6-2/TRBV6-3	-	TRBJ1-2	CASRVLGGYTF	TGTGCCAGCAGGGTCTTGGGAGGCTACACCTTC
TRBD2	TRBV7-2	-	TRBJ2-7	CASSPTSGSDYNEQYF	TGTGCCAGCAGCCCTACTAGCGGGAGCGACTACAATGAGCAGTACTTC
-	TRBV12-3/TRBV12-4	-	TRBJ1-1	CASSFDPGGARYTEAFF	TGTGCCAGCAGTTTCGACCCCGGGGGGGCTCGATACACTGAAGCTTTCTTT
-	TRBV24-1	once	TRBJ2-5	CATSKRANQETQYF	TGTGCCACCAGTAAACGGGCAAACCAAGAGACCCAGTACTTC
-	TRBV9	-	TRBJ2-3	CASTTIPSDTQYF	TGTGCCAGCACCACTATACCATCAGATACGCAGTATTTT
TRBD2	TRBV20-1	-	TRBJ2-1	CSAQDSGSLHEQFF	TGCAGTGCCCAGGATAGCGGGAGTCTTCATGAGCAGTTCTTC
-	TRBV12-3/TRBV12-4	few	TRBJ2-7	CASSFSGALGSSYEQYF	TGTGCCAGCAGTTTCTCCGGGGCCCTGGGCAGCTCCTACGAGCAGTACTTC
-	TRBV29-1	many	TRBJ1-2	CSVDGQSWGGYTF	TGCAGCGTTGATGGACAGTCCTGGGGTGGCTACACCTTC
-	TRBV15	-	TRBJ2-4	CATSRADQNIQYF	TGTGCCACCAGCAGGGCTGACCAAAACATTCAGTACTTC
-	TRBV5-1	few	TRBJ1-2	CASSVSANYGYTF	TGCGCCAGCAGCGTTTCGGCTAACTATGGCTACACCTTC
-	TRBV20-1	-	TRBJ2-7	CSARDDLGDPVEQYF	TGCAGTGCTAGAGATGACCTCGGGGATCCGGTCGAGCAGTACTTC
-	TRBV3-1	few	TRBJ1-2	CASSQVSGDYGYTF	TGTGCCAGCAGCCAAGTGAGTGGGGACTATGGCTACACCTTC
-	TRBV3-1	-	TRBJ2-7	CASSQDVAEQYF	TGTGCCAGCAGCCAAGATGTGGCCGAGCAGTACTTC
TRBD2	TRBV7-9	-	TRBJ2-1	CASSLRLAGLNEQFF	TGTGCCAGCAGCCTACGACTAGCGGGACTCAATGAGCAGTTCTTC